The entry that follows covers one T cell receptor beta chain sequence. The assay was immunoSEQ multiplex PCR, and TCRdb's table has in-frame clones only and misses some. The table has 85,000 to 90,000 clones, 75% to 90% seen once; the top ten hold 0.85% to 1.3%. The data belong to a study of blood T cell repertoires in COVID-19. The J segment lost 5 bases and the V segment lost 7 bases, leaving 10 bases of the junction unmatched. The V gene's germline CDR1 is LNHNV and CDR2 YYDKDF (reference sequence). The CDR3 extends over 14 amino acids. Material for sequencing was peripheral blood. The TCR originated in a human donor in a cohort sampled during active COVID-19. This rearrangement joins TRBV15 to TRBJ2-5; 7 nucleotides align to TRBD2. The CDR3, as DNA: TGTGCCACCAATTCAAAGGGAGGGCGGGAGACCCAGTACTTC. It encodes CATNSKGGRETQYF.